This T cell receptor (beta chain) appears in the sequencing data of a study of follicular helper T cells after annual influenza vaccination. Findings and limits, study-wide: ICOS-CD38- cTfh most often held earlier Day 7 ICOS+CD38+ clones.

Profiling relied on immunoSEQ multiplex PCR, and the TCRdb table lists in-frame clones only, not all of them. The profile shows approximately 25,000 clones, 70% to 90% of them singletons. As for time point: 2014-2015 season, pre-vaccination. Germline V gene data show CDR1 as KGHSH and CDR2 as LQKENI. Trimming took off 6 bases at V and 5 bases at J, with 13 bases between the two ends. The CDR3 length is 13 residues. As regards this clone: The antigen is not known.

The origin of this receptor is an adult who received the influenza vaccine. The chain has TRBV18 and TRBJ2-5; weak D call: TRBD2 (5 bases). Sequenced here: CXCR5+ CD38- circulating T follicular helper cells from blood, sampled on the day of influenza vaccination. Documented subset: circulating Tfh, non-naive CD4+CXCR5+PD-1+ (ICOS+CD38+ or ICOS-CD38-). CDR3 amino acids: CASSGSPGETQYF. Here the CDR3 DNA reads TGTGCCAGCTCTGGGTCCCCGGGGGAGACCCAGTACTTC.